These T cell receptor beta chains were read from a single sample in a study of monozygotic twins with inflammatory bowel disease. For each CDR3 protein, TCRdb gives one entry from its re-call of the 5' RACE reads, without DNA. This sample's table reports 150,000 to 200,000 distinct CDR3 sequences. Input material: blood. All receptors come from a human donor with ulcerative colitis or Crohn's disease, or a healthy co-twin of an affected twin (not recorded which). The CDR3 runs from the conserved cysteine through the conserved F or W.

>15|TRBV18|TRBJ2-3
CASSPWGRGTDTQYF
>13|TRBV6-1|TRBJ1-2
CASSGQGFYGYTF
>17|TRBV11-2|TRBJ2-2
CASRTRSLQSRAGELFF
>14|TRBV24-1|TRBJ1-5
CATSARWGNQPQHF
>16|TRBV6-1|TRBJ2-4
CASSEFLVGAKNIQYF
>14|TRBV2|TRBJ1-6
CASSDETANSPLHF
>14|TRBV3-1|TRBJ1-1
CASSTRDKNTEAFF
>12|TRBV11-1|TRBJ2-1
CASGASYNEQFF
>15|TRBV18|TRBJ1-6
CASSSIRDRDSPLHF
>14|TRBV28|TRBJ2-5
CASSFVPPRETQYF
>15|TRBV7-3|TRBJ2-1
CASSPQTDRGNEQFF
>11|TRBV20-1|TRBJ2-7
CSASPGHEQYF
>17|TRBV5-1|TRBJ2-1
CASSYDTSGAYYNEQFF
>14|TRBV29-1|TRBJ2-7
CSVALVAGVYEQYF
>15|TRBV5-6|TRBJ2-5
CASSLAGREAETQYF
>13|TRBV28|TRBJ2-3
CASRGRGTDTQYF
>13|TRBV15|TRBJ2-1
CATSRDKRTRGFF
>16|TRBV18|TRBJ2-2
CASSQSLGTNTGELFF
>17|TRBV7-3|TRBJ1-2
CASSLGPERDSNFRLTF
>16|TRBV3-1|TRBJ2-7
CASSHPIGQIGGEQYF
>14|TRBV9|TRBJ2-1
CASSVPLLHGEQFF
>15|TRBV24-1|TRBJ2-1
CATSQSRDRVHEQFF
>15|TRBV4-2|TRBJ2-1
CASSQDPLDNNEQFF
>16|TRBV27|TRBJ2-5
CASSWGRSRAGETQYF
>12|TRBV18|TRBJ1-6
CASSPGDSPLHF
>14|TRBV5-1|TRBJ1-4
CASSLTTGTEKLFF
>15|TRBV11-3|TRBJ2-2
CASSLLAGPTGELFF
>16|TRBV9|TRBJ2-7
CASSPLTGSPSYEQYF
>15|TRBV6-1|TRBJ1-2
CASSGGQGAIYGYTF
>18|TRBV11-2|TRBJ2-1
CASSLVRASGRAYNEQFF
>14|TRBV4-2|TRBJ2-5
CASSQEGPQETQHF
>17|TRBV28|TRBJ2-1
CASSSLTSAGSYNEQFF
>14|TRBV24-1|TRBJ2-2
CATSDLQGTGELFF
>14|TRBV5-1|TRBJ1-2
CASSGGTFGYGYTF
>15|TRBV15|TRBJ2-2
CATSTPLGVVGELFF
>16|TRBV15|TRBJ2-7
CATSRDGFRDGYEQYF
>16|TRBV12-3/TRBV12-4|TRBJ1-1
CASSFGRGRVNTEAFF
>17|TRBV5-6|TRBJ2-4
CASSLAPAGIAKNIQYF
>16|TRBV11-2|TRBJ2-6
CASSLVMAGGAYVLTF
>16|TRBV20-1|TRBJ2-1
CSAPRAGGRRSNEQFF
>14|TRBV29-1|TRBJ2-7
CSVDGTGDSYEQYF
>13|TRBV12-3/TRBV12-4|TRBJ1-1
CASSGSWDREAFF
>11|TRBV5-5|TRBJ2-5
CASSEMETQYF
>14|TRBV29-1|TRBJ1-2
CSVEVGLANYGYTF
>13|TRBV28|TRBJ1-5
CAIGTGGNQPQHF
>14|TRBV7-9|TRBJ1-3
CASSSLVTGNTIYF
>16|TRBV5-1|TRBJ2-1
CASSLGTSGAYNEQFF
>16|TRBV7-3|TRBJ2-1
CASSLNAGARYNEQFF
>14|TRBV5-1|TRBJ1-1
CASSLGVSNTEAFF
>19|TRBV14|TRBJ2-3
CASSQDWQVPDPLADTQYF
>14|TRBV24-1|TRBJ2-4
CATSDVGREDIQYF
>15|TRBV13|TRBJ2-7
CASSFSGSYSYEQYF